This is a list of T cell receptor beta chains from one sample in a study of shared clonotypes between healthy human individuals. Sequencing used immunoSEQ multiplex PCR; TCRdb keeps in-frame clones, though not all of them. The table shows roughly 2.5 million clones, with more than 80% occurring only once. The sequencing input was naive CD4+ T cells sorted from blood. These receptors all stem from a man aged 18 to 35 in good health. CDR3s include the opening cysteine and the closing phenylalanine or tryptophan. Fields, in order: J gene, clone size, CDR3 length, D gene, V gene, CDR3 DNA, CDR3 protein. D genes are given only for firm matches. Expanded clones are given a class, and other clones once, few, many or no size at all.

TRBJ1-1	-	14	TRBD1	TRBV27	TGTGCCAGCAGAATACAGGGGGCGGGTACTGAAGCTTTCTTT	CASRIQGAGTEAFF
TRBJ2-6	-	17	-	TRBV16	TGTGCCAGCAGCCAATCGATGGGGGGCGTGGGGGCCAACGTCCTGACTTTC	CASSQSMGGVGANVLTF
TRBJ1-6	-	15	-	TRBV30	TGTGCCTGGTTCCCAAAGGAGCTCGGCAATTCACCCCTCCACTTT	CAWFPKELGNSPLHF
TRBJ1-2	-	14	-	TRBV19	TGTGCCAGCCGCACTCGGGGGGCAAACTATGGCTACACCTTC	CASRTRGANYGYTF
TRBJ1-1	-	13	TRBD1	TRBV19	TGTGCCAGTATGGACAGGACAGAAGTGGAAGCTTTCTTT	CASMDRTEVEAFF
TRBJ2-7	-	13	TRBD2	TRBV6-5	TGTGCCAGCAGTCGACTAGCGCACTACGAGCAGTACTTC	CASSRLAHYEQYF
TRBJ1-2	-	11	-	TRBV6-5	TGTGCCAGCAGTTCCGGGAACGGCTACACCTTC	CASSSGNGYTF
TRBJ2-1	-	13	-	TRBV7-9	TGTGCCAGCAGCCGAGAATCAAACAATGAGCAGTTCTTC	CASSRESNNEQFF
TRBJ2-1	once	16	TRBD2	TRBV11-3	TGTGCCAGCAGCACGACTAGCGGCTATAACTACAATGAGCAGTTCTTC	CASSTTSGYNYNEQFF
TRBJ2-2	once	15	-	TRBV10-3	TGTGCCATCAGGGGCACAGCCCAGCACACCGGGGAGCTGTTTTTT	CAIRGTAQHTGELFF
TRBJ2-7	-	13	TRBD1	TRBV5-1	TGCGCCAGCAATTTGGGACAGGGTAACGAGCAGTACTTC	CASNLGQGNEQYF
TRBJ1-2	once	14	-	TRBV5-4	TGTGCCAGCAGCTCGGGTTGGGCAGGGGATGGCTACACCTTC	CASSSGWAGDGYTF
TRBJ1-2	-	16	-	TRBV5-6	TGTGCCAGCAGCTTGTGGCGGGGGGCGGCTTCGTGGGGCTACACCTTC	CASSLWRGAASWGYTF
TRBJ2-3	-	14	TRBD2	TRBV2	TGTGCCCGGGGGGGCGGGGCCATCACAGATACGCAGTATTTT	CARGGGAITDTQYF
TRBJ1-4	-	18	-	TRBV4-1	TGCGCCAGCAGCCAAGGCGTATTGACGTCGAGAGGGGGTGAAAAACTGTTTTTT	CASSQGVLTSRGGEKLFF
TRBJ2-5	-	13	-	TRBV5-5	TGTGCCAGCACCCCCCTGCGTCAAGAGACCCAGTACTTC	CASTPLRQETQYF
TRBJ2-7	-	16	TRBD2	TRBV7-2	TGTGCCAGCAGCTTAGGGACTAGCGGGGGCTCCTACGAGCAGTACTTC	CASSLGTSGGSYEQYF
TRBJ2-7	-	12	-	TRBV29-1	TGCAGCGTTGAAGATCTCATTTTTGAGCAGTACTTC	CSVEDLIFEQYF
TRBJ1-5	-	14	-	TRBV27	TGTGCCAGCAGTTTATGGGGGGACAATCAGCCCCAGCATTTT	CASSLWGDNQPQHF
TRBJ2-5	-	15	-	TRBV12-5	TGTGCTAGTGGTCCGAGCCTGGGTGCACAAGAGACCCAGTACTTC	CASGPSLGAQETQYF
TRBJ2-2	-	13	-	TRBV6-1	TGTGCCAGCAACGAGGGGAGTGGCGGGGAGCTGTTTTTT	CASNEGSGGELFF
TRBJ1-1	-	16	-	TRBV9	TGTGCCAGCAGCGTAGGTTTCAGGGTACAGAACACTGAAGCTTTCTTT	CASSVGFRVQNTEAFF
TRBJ1-5	-	15	-	TRBV15	TGTGCCACCAGCAATCCGACCCGGGACAATCAGCCCCAGCATTTT	CATSNPTRDNQPQHF
TRBJ2-7	-	15	-	TRBV10-1	TGCGCCAGCAGTGAGAGCGGGTTCAGCTCCTACGAGCAGTACTTC	CASSESGFSSYEQYF
TRBJ2-6	-	16	-	TRBV28	TGTGCCAGCAACGGGTTCTACACCTCTGGGGCCAACGTCCTGACTTTC	CASNGFYTSGANVLTF
TRBJ2-5	-	16	-	TRBV7-2	TGTGCCAGCAGCTTAGGAAGCAAAGGGGGATCAGAGACCCAGTACTTC	CASSLGSKGGSETQYF
TRBJ2-7	-	13	TRBD2	TRBV7-9	TGTGCCAGCAGCTTAGCGGCTAGCGGGACCTTTCACTTC	CASSLAASGTFHF
TRBJ2-5	-	14	TRBD1	TRBV5-1	TGCGCCAGCAGCTTGCCCGACAGGGGAGAGACCCAGTACTTC	CASSLPDRGETQYF
TRBJ2-1	-	15	TRBD2	TRBV29-1	TGCAGCGTTGACGGTAGCGGGAGGTACATCAATGAGCAGTTCTTC	CSVDGSGRYINEQFF
TRBJ2-1	-	15	TRBD1	TRBV5-1	TGCGCCAGCAGCCTCTGGACAGGGGCCTACAATGAGCAGTTCTTC	CASSLWTGAYNEQFF
TRBJ1-2	-	14	-	TRBV4-1	TGCGCCAGCAGCCAAGAAGGACAGAGCTATGGCTACACCTTC	CASSQEGQSYGYTF
TRBJ2-2	-	13	-	TRBV7-3	TGTGCCAGCAGCTCCCGATATGGCGGGGAGCTGTTTTTT	CASSSRYGGELFF
TRBJ1-4	-	17	TRBD1	TRBV19	TGTGCCAGTAGCATCGGAGGAGGACAGGGAACGGGAGAAAAACTGTTTTTT	CASSIGGGQGTGEKLFF
TRBJ2-5	-	14	TRBD1	TRBV7-9	TGTGCCAGCAGCACACAGGGGGCGCGAGAGACCCAGTACTTC	CASSTQGARETQYF
TRBJ1-5	once	15	-	TRBV18	TGTGCCAGCTCAACGTCTGGGCAGTCTAATCAGCCCCAGCATTTT	CASSTSGQSNQPQHF
TRBJ1-1	-	13	TRBD1	TRBV6-5	TGTGCCAGCAGTTACCCGGGACAGCGGGAAGCTTTCTTT	CASSYPGQREAFF
TRBJ2-3	-	15	TRBD2	TRBV7-9	TGTGCCAGCACCGGCGGGACTAGCGGCACAGATACGCAGTATTTT	CASTGGTSGTDTQYF
TRBJ1-6	-	17	-	TRBV4-1	TGCGCCAGCAGCCAAGTCCTCGTGGGGCAGATAGTTTCACCCCTCCACTTT	CASSQVLVGQIVSPLHF
TRBJ2-2	-	15	-	TRBV4-1	TGCGCCAGCAGCCAAGCGGGGACGGGGACCGGGGAGCTGTTTTTT	CASSQAGTGTGELFF
TRBJ1-4	-	16	TRBD1	TRBV30	TGTGCCTGGAGTCGCCAAAAGACAGGGGGGTCTGAAAAACTGTTTTTT	CAWSRQKTGGSEKLFF
TRBJ2-6	-	15	TRBD2	TRBV9	TGTGCCAGCAGGAGGGAGGGATCTGGGGCCAACGTCCTGACTTTC	CASRREGSGANVLTF
TRBJ2-1	-	15	TRBD2	TRBV27	TGTGCCAGAGGGAGGGCCTCAAAACATTACAATGAGCAGTTCTTC	CARGRASKHYNEQFF
TRBJ2-2	-	14	-	TRBV6-5	TGTGCCAGCAGACGTGGGGTGGACACCGGGGAGCTGTTTTTT	CASRRGVDTGELFF
TRBJ2-5	once	14	TRBD1	TRBV15	TGTGCCACCAGCATTCGGACAGGGCCGGAGACCCAGTACTTC	CATSIRTGPETQYF
TRBJ2-2	-	14	-	TRBV4-3	TGCGCCAGCAGCCATCTGGTGAACACCGGGGAGCTGTTTTTT	CASSHLVNTGELFF
TRBJ2-3	-	11	TRBD1	TRBV28	TGTGCCAGCAGTGTAGGACAGGGGTGGTATTTT	CASSVGQGWYF
TRBJ1-5	-	17	-	TRBV10-3	TGTGCCAGCGGCCCTGGGGGGCTTAGAACGGGGGTGCAGCCCCAGCATTTT	CASGPGGLRTGVQPQHF
TRBJ2-5	once	15	TRBD2	TRBV5-4	TGTGCCAGCTGGGCGGGGGACCCGTCGAGGGAGACCCAGTACTTC	CASWAGDPSRETQYF
TRBJ2-5	-	16	-	TRBV5-4	TGTGCCAGCAGCTTGGGGAGGGCGGCTAGCGCGGAGACCCAGTACTTC	CASSLGRAASAETQYF
TRBJ1-2	-	15	-	TRBV25-1	TGTGCCAGCAGTGAACCACGAGGGGAGTCCTATGGCTACACCTTC	CASSEPRGESYGYTF
TRBJ1-4	-	18	-	TRBV15	TGTGCCACCAGCAGGTATCCCCGGCAGGGTCGGTCTAATGAAAAACTGTTTTTT	CATSRYPRQGRSNEKLFF
TRBJ2-7	-	16	-	TRBV6-1	TGTGCCAGCAGTGTAGTGGGGACTGTGAGCTCCTACGAGCAGTACTTC	CASSVVGTVSSYEQYF
TRBJ1-1	once	15	-	TRBV23-1	TGCGCCAGCAGTCAAAAGACAGAAAGGAACACTGAAGCTTTCTTT	CASSQKTERNTEAFF
TRBJ1-2	few	13	-	TRBV9	TGTGCCAGCAGCCCCGCGGGGGCCGGCGGCTACACCTTC	CASSPAGAGGYTF
TRBJ2-2	-	12	TRBD1	TRBV6-5	TGTGCCAGCCAGGGGGCGGCCGGGGAGCTGTTTTTT	CASQGAAGELFF
TRBJ2-5	-	15	-	TRBV5-1	TGCGCCAGCAGCTTGGGCCCAGGGGGGCAAGAGACCCAGTACTTC	CASSLGPGGQETQYF